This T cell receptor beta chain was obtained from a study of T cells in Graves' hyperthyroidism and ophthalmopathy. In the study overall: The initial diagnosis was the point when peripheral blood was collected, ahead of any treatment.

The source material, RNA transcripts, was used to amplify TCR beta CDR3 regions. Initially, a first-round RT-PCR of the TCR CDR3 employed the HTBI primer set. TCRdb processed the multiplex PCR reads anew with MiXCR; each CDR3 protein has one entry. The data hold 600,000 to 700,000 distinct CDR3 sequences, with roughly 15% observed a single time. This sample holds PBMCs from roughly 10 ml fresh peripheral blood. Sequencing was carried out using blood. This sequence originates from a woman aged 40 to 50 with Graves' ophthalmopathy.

The CDR3 region is CATSGYRSLSSTDTQYF. DNA for the CDR3: TGCGCCACTTCAGGTTATCGCTCCTTAAGTAGCACAGATACGCAGTATTTT. The V and J genes are TRBV10-1 and TRBJ2-3; D not certain. CDR3 length equals 17 residues. The V end was cut by 10 bases, the J end by 0 bases, with 23 bases between. In germline, CDR1 is WNHNN, CDR2 SYGVQD (reference sequence).